This T cell receptor (beta chain) appears in the sequencing data of a study of draining lymph node invasion in breast cancer (dated by TCRdb to the early 2020s). Describing the broader study: Nodal metastasis was diagnosed by histology and cytokeratin immunohistochemistry, and confirmation was obtained by EpCAM/CD45 flow cytometry. In a separate targeted assay, bulk TCR-beta CDR3 sequencing compared sorted memory regulatory T cells and memory conventional CD4 T cells across breast cancer tissues. Each patient contributed matched non-invaded and tumor-invaded tumor-draining lymph nodes plus the primary tumor, profiled for both Treg and Tconv subsets. The separate targeted TCR sequencing included lymph nodes from five patients, and primary tumors were also sequenced for three of those five patients. Study-level results and caveats: TCRs shared between Treg and Tconv subsets were regarded as suggestive, but not proof, of a common clonal origin. The data could not resolve whether Treg conversion took place in a given organ or whether converted Tregs recirculated between nodes and tumor. The tumor top-100 clone tracking analysis was possible in only a couple of patients. Across all tissues in the targeted TCR-seq data, Tregs appeared to be more clonally expanded than Tconvs, and both subsets showed lower diversity in tumor than in lymph nodes. Within each tissue, roughly 13-22% of Treg TCRs were also found among Tconvs, a result interpreted as suggesting peripheral Treg induction. Some of the top 100 tumor clones were detected in invaded and non-invaded nodes, and this detection was taken to suggest recirculation between tumor and draining nodes.

The CDR3 has 14 amino acids, counting the end cysteine and phenylalanine. Solely the CDR3 DNA is kept, with 42 bases framed from the first base. CDR1 SGHRS and CDR2 YFSETQ were looked up in the germline V gene. The V end loses 4 bases and the J end loses 2 bases, and a stretch of 13 bases separates them. Memory regulatory T cells were isolated by sorting for CD4+ CD45RA- CD25high cells. Tumor-draining lymph nodes were classified as non-invaded or invaded according to the absence or presence of metastatic tumor cells. Before staining and sorting, T cells were pre-enriched using a Miltenyi Pan T Cell isolation kit. Primary tumors were characterized by immunohistochemistry for estrogen receptor, progesterone receptor, HER2 and Ki-67. Fresh surgical tissue was processed within a few hours after surgery by cutting into small fragments. The tissue fragments were enzymatically digested with Liberase TL plus DNase for less than 25 minutes and then passed through a 40-micrometer strainer. After DAPI live/dead staining, sorting was performed on a BD FACS Aria II with roughly 96-99% purity. The sorted cells were lysed in TCL buffer, and a Norgen Single Cell RNA purification kit, including DNase treatment, was used to purify the RNA.

In the case of this clonotype: Its antigen target is currently unknown. No base qualities exist here, and no much larger clone lies one base off it.

Libraries were made using bulk RNA-seq. The instrument was an Illumina HiSeq 2500. The paper's data handling went like this. In the separate targeted TCR-seq dataset, CDR3 sequences were extracted from raw reads and quantified using MiXCR version 2.1.5 with default parameters. The separate targeted TCR-seq dataset defined each TCR-beta clone by its combination of V gene, J gene and CDR3 sequence. In the separate targeted TCR-seq dataset, clones with fewer than three counts were first removed, after which only the 90% most strongly expressed clones per sample were kept. In the separate targeted TCR-seq dataset, Treg-Tconv overlap was calculated per tissue as the number of shared clones divided by the total number of Treg clones, multiplied by 100. TCRdb passed the public sequencing reads through fastp at Q25 and MiXCR, retaining productive beta sequences. Rows with one shared CDR3 protein collapse into an entry with the most common genes and DNA. These V and J calls derive from TCRdb rather than the authors' analysis. This sample is represented by about 3,100 distinct CDR3 sequences; roughly half of them were singletons. The top ten clones comprise roughly 3.2% of the sample.

The chain joins TRBV5-1 to TRBJ2-7; the D gene remains uncertain. The source of this sequence is a female donor with luminal breast cancer. The sample comprised sorted memory Tregs from a lymph node. Interpreted using the paper, the cell subset or site label stands for: CD45RA-negative sorted CD4+ T cells (memory Tconv or effector/memory Treg). The CDR3 in this case is CASSPSAGPYEQYF. The nucleotides are TGCGCCAGCAGCCCGAGCGCAGGCCCCTACGAGCAGTACTTC. The reference TRBV5-1 and TRBJ2-7 proteins fill in what lies around the CDR3, so the full variable domain reads KAGVTQTPRYLIKTRGQQVTLSCSPISGHRSVSWYQQTPGQGLQFLFEYFSETQRNKGNFPGRFSGRQFSNSRSEMNVSTLELGDSALYLCASSPSAGPYEQYFGPGTRLTVT.